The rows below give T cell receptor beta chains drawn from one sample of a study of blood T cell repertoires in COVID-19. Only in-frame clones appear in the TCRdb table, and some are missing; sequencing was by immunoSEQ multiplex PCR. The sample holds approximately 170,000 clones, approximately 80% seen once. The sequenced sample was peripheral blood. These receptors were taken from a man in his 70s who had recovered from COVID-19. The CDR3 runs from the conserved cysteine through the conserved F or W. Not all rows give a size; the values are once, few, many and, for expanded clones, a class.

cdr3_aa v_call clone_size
CSVEGAGDHGYTF TRBV29-1 once
CASTREAGYNEQFF TRBV5-1 few
CASSPQTSGSYEQYF TRBV19 NA
CASSGTGTAYEQYF TRBV6-5 NA
CASSTAAQNIQYF TRBV19 NA
CASSFGLAISGANVLTF TRBV6-2/TRBV6-3 NA
CASSLGTGLSYNEQFF TRBV5-4 NA
CASSQDLSGPYEQYF TRBV4-3 NA
CATSDGTGGITGELFF TRBV24-1 few
CASTRPGTGGYGYTF TRBV19 NA
CASSVSTSGRNEQYF TRBV9 NA
CASSLTQGNTGELFF TRBV5-1 NA
CASSPRTVNTEAFF TRBV7-9 NA